A selection of T cell receptor beta chains follows, all from one sample in a study of control samples from healthy donors and cancer patients. Profiled with immunoSEQ multiplex PCR; TCRdb holds only in-frame clones, not every one. The sample includes approximately 150,000 clones, roughly 95% of them seen just once. Material: blood. These receptors originate from a woman in her 30s in good health. Each CDR3 is given with its conserved first and last residue. The D gene is left open where the match is weak. The size of a clone is reported for some rows only, either as once, few or many, or as a class for expanded clones.

TGTGCCAGCAGTGAACCCCCGGGGTGGGATCAGCCCCAGCATTTT	CASSEPPGWDQPQHF	NA	TRBJ1-5	TRBV6-1	NA
TGTGCCAGTAGTCCCATCAAGTGGGGGAACGGGGCCAACGTCCTGACTTTC	CASSPIKWGNGANVLTF	NA	TRBJ2-6	TRBV19	NA
TGTGCCAGCACCTCTGGGTACGAGCAGTACTTC	CASTSGYEQYF	NA	TRBJ2-7	TRBV7-2	NA
TGCGCCAGCAGCCGAGGACAGGGGTGGACTGAAGCTTTCTTT	CASSRGQGWTEAFF	TRBD1	TRBJ1-1	TRBV5-1	NA
TGCAGCGTTGGCCAGACAGGGGTGGGGAATGGCTACACCTTC	CSVGQTGVGNGYTF	TRBD1	TRBJ1-2	TRBV29-1	NA
TGTGCCAGCAGCAAAGGGGGCCGACAGGGGGTGAACTATGGCTACACCTTC	CASSKGGRQGVNYGYTF	NA	TRBJ1-2	TRBV21-1	NA
TGCGCCAGCACCGATGCTTCCCCTGGGGGCTACACCTTC	CASTDASPGGYTF	NA	TRBJ1-2	TRBV5-1	once
TGTGCCAGCAGTTATAATAATTCACCCCTCCACTTT	CASSYNNSPLHF	NA	TRBJ1-6	TRBV28	once
TGTGCCAGCAGTGAAGACGCCACTAGCGGGGTTTCCTACGAGCAGTACTTC	CASSEDATSGVSYEQYF	TRBD2	TRBJ2-7	TRBV2	NA
TGTGCCAGTGGGCCTGCAACTAATGAAAAACTGTTTTTT	CASGPATNEKLFF	NA	TRBJ1-4	TRBV28	few
TGCGCCAGCAGCATCAGGTTCGATCAGCCCCAGCATTTT	CASSIRFDQPQHF	NA	TRBJ1-5	TRBV5-1	NA
TGTGCCAGCAGTTGGAGCGGGTCACCCCTCCACTTT	CASSWSGSPLHF	NA	TRBJ1-6	TRBV28	NA
TGCGCCAGCAGCCAAGCCCTGGGACAGGTGTTTTACGAGCAGTACTTC	CASSQALGQVFYEQYF	TRBD1	TRBJ2-7	TRBV4-1	NA
TGCGCCAGCAGCTTAGGACTCTCCTCAGGTGAAAAACTGTTTTTT	CASSLGLSSGEKLFF	NA	TRBJ1-4	TRBV5-1	NA
TGTGCCAGTAGTTGGACTAATCAGCCCCAGCATTTT	CASSWTNQPQHF	NA	TRBJ1-5	TRBV19	NA
TGTGCCAGCAGCTTGGAGGGGGGGTTGCCTGAAGCTTTCTTT	CASSLEGGLPEAFF	NA	TRBJ1-1	TRBV5-6	NA
TGTGCCAGCAGCTTAGGGCAGGGCTCCTACAATGAGCAGTTCTTC	CASSLGQGSYNEQFF	NA	TRBJ2-1	TRBV11-3	once
TGTGCCAGCAAGGGACTAGCGGACAATGAGCAGTTCTTC	CASKGLADNEQFF	TRBD2	TRBJ2-1	TRBV9	NA
TGTGCCAGCAGCCCGGACCTCGGACAGGTATTCTCTGGGGCCAACGTCCTGACTTTC	CASSPDLGQVFSGANVLTF	TRBD1	TRBJ2-6	TRBV7-9	NA
TGCAGTGCTAGTTGGGCAGGGCGAGCCAACACTGAAGCTTTCTTT	CSASWAGRANTEAFF	NA	TRBJ1-1	TRBV20-1	once
TGTGCCAGCACCCAGTTTCGGAACACTGAAGCTTTCTTT	CASTQFRNTEAFF	NA	TRBJ1-1	TRBV5-6	NA
TGTGCCAGCAGCCCCGGGGGACAGACGCGAGCTTTCTTT	CASSPGGQTRAFF	TRBD1	TRBJ1-1	TRBV5-6	NA
TGTGCCAGTAGTGACCGGGACAAACTGAATGAAAAACTGTTTTTT	CASSDRDKLNEKLFF	NA	TRBJ1-4	TRBV19	NA
TGTGCCAGCAGTATGGGACAGGGAGGAAACACCATATATTTT	CASSMGQGGNTIYF	TRBD1	TRBJ1-3	TRBV6-5	NA
TGCGCCAGCAGCCAAGGAGTACCCCTGGGAAATCAGCCCCAGCATTTT	CASSQGVPLGNQPQHF	NA	TRBJ1-5	TRBV4-1	NA
TGTGCCACCAGTGGAAAGGGACTAGCGGGAGGGCCCTACAATGAGCAGTTCTTC	CATSGKGLAGGPYNEQFF	TRBD2	TRBJ2-1	TRBV24-1	NA
TGTGCCAGCAGTTTAACATACAGGGGTAGCAATCAGCCCCAGCATTTT	CASSLTYRGSNQPQHF	TRBD1	TRBJ1-5	TRBV28	once
TGTGCCAGCAGTCCCCGCCCCGGGACGCCTACCGGGGAGCTGTTTTTT	CASSPRPGTPTGELFF	NA	TRBJ2-2	TRBV28	NA
TGCGCCAGCAGCCAAGAATCTCAGGGCGGCACCGGGGAGCTGTTTTTT	CASSQESQGGTGELFF	NA	TRBJ2-2	TRBV4-1	NA
TGTGCCAGCAGCTTGGGGACAGGGTTAGCCGGGGCCAACGTCCTGACTTTC	CASSLGTGLAGANVLTF	TRBD1	TRBJ2-6	TRBV7-6	NA
TGTGCCTGGAGTGTAACGGCGTCCTATGGCTACACCTTC	CAWSVTASYGYTF	NA	TRBJ1-2	TRBV30	NA
TGTGCCAGCTACAGGGGAGGCTACACCTTC	CASYRGGYTF	TRBD1	TRBJ1-2	TRBV28	NA
TGCGCCAGCAGCTTATCCGGACAGGGCCATACGCAGTATTTT	CASSLSGQGHTQYF	TRBD1	TRBJ2-3	TRBV5-1	NA
TGCGCCAGCAGCCAAGTCCGGACAGGCTTCTCTGGAAACACCATATATTTT	CASSQVRTGFSGNTIYF	TRBD1	TRBJ1-3	TRBV4-1	once
TGTGCCAGCAGACGACAGGGGGTTTTTGGCAATCAGCCCCAGCATTTT	CASRRQGVFGNQPQHF	TRBD1	TRBJ1-5	TRBV2	NA
TGTGCCAGCTCACCTGGGACTAGCGGGACCTACAATGAGCAGTTCTTC	CASSPGTSGTYNEQFF	TRBD2	TRBJ2-1	TRBV18	NA
TGTGCCAGCAGCGTAAACCCTAGCGGGAGGGCCCATGAGCAGTTCTTC	CASSVNPSGRAHEQFF	TRBD2	TRBJ2-1	TRBV9	NA
TGCAGCGTAGGGACAGGGACGAACACCGGGGAGCTGTTTTTT	CSVGTGTNTGELFF	TRBD1	TRBJ2-2	TRBV29-1	NA
TGCGCCAGCAGCTTGGTCGCAGGCTTGGATGGCTACACCTTC	CASSLVAGLDGYTF	NA	TRBJ1-2	TRBV5-1	NA
TGTGCCGGTGGGACAGGGCATGGCTACACCTTC	CAGGTGHGYTF	TRBD1	TRBJ1-2	TRBV30	NA
TGTGCCAGCAGTGATTTGGGCAGGGGTTCGCTGTATACGCAGTATTTT	CASSDLGRGSLYTQYF	NA	TRBJ2-3	TRBV25-1	NA
TGTGCCAGCAGCCAAGCTCTGGCTAGCGGCACAGATACGCAGTATTTT	CASSQALASGTDTQYF	NA	TRBJ2-3	TRBV3-1/TRBV3-2	NA
TGTGCCAGCAGCCCCTACCCAGCAGATACGCAGTATTTT	CASSPYPADTQYF	NA	TRBJ2-3	TRBV3-1/TRBV3-2	NA
TGTGCCAGCAGCTCCACTCCGGGACAGGTGCCCTACACCTTC	CASSSTPGQVPYTF	TRBD1	TRBJ1-2	TRBV5-6	NA
TGCAGTGCTAGGCGGGGCCTGCTCCACTTT	CSARRGLLHF	NA	TRBJ1-6	TRBV20-1	NA
TGTGCCAGCAGTTACGGTCTCGGGACAGTATTCGACGAGCAGTACTTC	CASSYGLGTVFDEQYF	TRBD1	TRBJ2-7	TRBV6-5	NA
TGCGCCAGCAGCTTGGCGGCAGGGGGCCTTGGAAACACCATATATTTT	CASSLAAGGLGNTIYF	TRBD1	TRBJ1-3	TRBV5-1	NA